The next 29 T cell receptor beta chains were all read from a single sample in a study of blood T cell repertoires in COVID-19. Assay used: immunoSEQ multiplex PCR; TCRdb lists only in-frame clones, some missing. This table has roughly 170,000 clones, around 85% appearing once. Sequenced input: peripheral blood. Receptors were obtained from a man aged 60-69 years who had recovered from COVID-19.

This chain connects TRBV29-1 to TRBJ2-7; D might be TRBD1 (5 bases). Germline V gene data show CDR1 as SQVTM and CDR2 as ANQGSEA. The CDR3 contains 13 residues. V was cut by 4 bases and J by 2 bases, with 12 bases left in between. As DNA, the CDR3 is TGCAGCGTTGGAACAGGAATAGCCTACGAGCAGTACTTC. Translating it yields CSVGTGIAYEQYF.

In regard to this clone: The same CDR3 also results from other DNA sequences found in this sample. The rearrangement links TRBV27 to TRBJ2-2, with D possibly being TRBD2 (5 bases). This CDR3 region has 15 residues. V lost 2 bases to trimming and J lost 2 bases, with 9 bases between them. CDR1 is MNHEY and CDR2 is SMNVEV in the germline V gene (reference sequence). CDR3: CASSLLGVNTGELFF. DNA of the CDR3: TGTGCCAGCAGTTTACTCGGGGTTAACACCGGGGAGCTGTTTTTT.

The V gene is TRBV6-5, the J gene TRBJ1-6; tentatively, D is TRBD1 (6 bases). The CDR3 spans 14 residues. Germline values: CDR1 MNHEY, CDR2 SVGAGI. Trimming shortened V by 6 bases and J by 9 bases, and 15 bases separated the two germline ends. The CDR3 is CASRIVGGRSPLHF. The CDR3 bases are TGTGCCAGCAGAATAGTGGGGGGGCGTTCACCCCTCCACTTT.

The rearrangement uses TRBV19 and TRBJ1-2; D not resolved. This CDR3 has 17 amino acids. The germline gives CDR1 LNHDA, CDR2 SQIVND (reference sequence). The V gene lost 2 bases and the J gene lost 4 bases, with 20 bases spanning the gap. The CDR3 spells CASSITPTRVPGYGYTF. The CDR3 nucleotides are TGTGCCAGTAGTATAACTCCCACTAGAGTTCCCGGCTATGGCTACACCTTC. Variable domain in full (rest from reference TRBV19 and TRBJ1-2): DGGITQSPKYLFRKEGQNVTLSCEQNLNHDAMYWYRQDPGQGLRLIYYSQIVNDFQKGDIAEGYSVSREKKESFPLTVTSAQKNPTAFYLCASSITPTRVPGYGYTFGSGTRLTVV.

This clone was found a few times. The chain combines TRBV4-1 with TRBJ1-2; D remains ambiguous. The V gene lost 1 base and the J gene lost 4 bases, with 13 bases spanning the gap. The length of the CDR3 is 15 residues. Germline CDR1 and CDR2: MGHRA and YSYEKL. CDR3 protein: CASSQGEEGSYGYTF. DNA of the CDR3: TGCGCCAGCAGCCAAGGTGAAGAGGGCAGCTATGGCTACACCTTC.

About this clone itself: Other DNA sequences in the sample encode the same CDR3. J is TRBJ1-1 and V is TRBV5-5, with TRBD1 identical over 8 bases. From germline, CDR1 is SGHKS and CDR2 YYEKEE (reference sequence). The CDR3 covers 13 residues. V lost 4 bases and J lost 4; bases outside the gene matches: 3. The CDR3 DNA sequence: TGTGCCAGCAGCCTGGGGACAGGCACTGAAGCTTTCTTT. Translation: CASSLGTGTEAFF.

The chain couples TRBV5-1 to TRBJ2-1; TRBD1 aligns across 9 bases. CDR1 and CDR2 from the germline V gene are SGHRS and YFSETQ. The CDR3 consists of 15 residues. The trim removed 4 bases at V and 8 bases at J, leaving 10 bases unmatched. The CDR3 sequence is CASSLEGQGGDEQFF. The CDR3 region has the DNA TGCGCCAGCAGCCTGGAGGGACAGGGAGGGGATGAGCAGTTCTTC.

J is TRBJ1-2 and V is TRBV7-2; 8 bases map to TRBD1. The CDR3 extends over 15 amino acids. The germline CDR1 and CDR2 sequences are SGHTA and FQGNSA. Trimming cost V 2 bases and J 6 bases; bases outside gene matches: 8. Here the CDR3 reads CASSLLLGQGHGYTF. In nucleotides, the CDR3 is TGTGCCAGCAGCTTATTATTAGGACAGGGACATGGCTACACCTTC.

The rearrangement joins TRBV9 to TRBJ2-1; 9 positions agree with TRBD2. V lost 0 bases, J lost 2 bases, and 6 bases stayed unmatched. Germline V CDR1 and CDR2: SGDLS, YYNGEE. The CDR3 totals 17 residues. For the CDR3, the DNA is TGTGCCAGCAGCGTAGGGGCTAGCGGGGCTACCTACAATGAGCAGTTCTTC. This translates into CASSVGASGATYNEQFF.

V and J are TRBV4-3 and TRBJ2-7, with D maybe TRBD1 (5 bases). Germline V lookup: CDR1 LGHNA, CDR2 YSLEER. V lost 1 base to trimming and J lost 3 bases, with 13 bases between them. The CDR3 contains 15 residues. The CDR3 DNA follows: TGCGCCAGCAGCCAAGTCGCGACAGCGAGCTACGAGCAGTACTTC. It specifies CASSQVATASYEQYF.

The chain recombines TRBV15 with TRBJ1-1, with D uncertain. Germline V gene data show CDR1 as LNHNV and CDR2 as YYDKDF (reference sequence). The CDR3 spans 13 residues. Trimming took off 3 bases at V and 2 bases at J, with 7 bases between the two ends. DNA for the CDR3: TGTGCCACCAGCAGGACTCCAAACACTGAAGCTTTCTTT. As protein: CATSRTPNTEAFF. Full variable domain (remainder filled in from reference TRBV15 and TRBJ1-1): DAMVIQNPRYQVTQFGKPVTLSCSQTLNHNVMYWYQQKSSQAPKLLFHYYDKDFNNEADTPDNFQSRRPNTSFCFLDIRSPGLGDTAMYLCATSRTPNTEAFFGQGTRLTVV.

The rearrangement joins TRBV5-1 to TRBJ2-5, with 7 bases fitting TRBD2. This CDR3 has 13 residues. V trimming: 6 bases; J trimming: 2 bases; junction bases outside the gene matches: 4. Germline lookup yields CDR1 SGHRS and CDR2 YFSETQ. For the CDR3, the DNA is TGCGCCAGCAAGCGCGGGGGTCAAGAGACCCAGTACTTC. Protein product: CASKRGGQETQYF.

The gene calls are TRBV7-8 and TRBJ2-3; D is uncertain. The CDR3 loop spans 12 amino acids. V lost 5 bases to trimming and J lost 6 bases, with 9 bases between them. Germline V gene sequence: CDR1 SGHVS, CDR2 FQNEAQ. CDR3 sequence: CASSPGADTQYF. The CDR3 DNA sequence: TGTGCCAGCAGCCCAGGTGCGGATACGCAGTATTTT.

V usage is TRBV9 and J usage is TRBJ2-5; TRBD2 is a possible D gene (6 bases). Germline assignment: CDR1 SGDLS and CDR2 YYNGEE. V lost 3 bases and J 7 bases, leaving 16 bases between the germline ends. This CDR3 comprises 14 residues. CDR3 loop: CASSGQYSGSTQYF. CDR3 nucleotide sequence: TGTGCCAGCAGCGGTCAGTATAGCGGATCGACCCAGTACTTC. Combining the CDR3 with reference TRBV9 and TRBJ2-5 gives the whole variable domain DSGVTQTPKHLITATGQRVTLRCSPRSGDLSVYWYQQSLDQGLQFLIQYYNGEERAKGNILERFSAQQFPDLHSELNLSSLELGDSALYFCASSGQYSGSTQYFGPGTRLLVL.

As DNA, the CDR3 is TGTGCCAGCAGCGCCCCCCAGGGAAGATCCGGCACAGATACGCAGTATTTT. This sequence encodes CASSAPQGRSGTDTQYF. The V and J genes are TRBV9 and TRBJ2-3, with D perhaps matching TRBD1 (5 bases). This CDR3 region has 17 residues. The germline V gene encodes CDR1 SGDLS and CDR2 YYNGEE. The V and J ends lost 3 bases and 1 base respectively, with 18 bases between them.

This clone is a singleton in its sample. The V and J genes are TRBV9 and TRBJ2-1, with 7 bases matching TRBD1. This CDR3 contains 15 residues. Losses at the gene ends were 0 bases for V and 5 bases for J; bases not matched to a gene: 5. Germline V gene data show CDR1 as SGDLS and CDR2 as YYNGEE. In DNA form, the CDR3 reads TGTGCCAGCAGCGTAGAGGGGACAGCTAACAATGAGCAGTTCTTC. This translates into CASSVEGTANNEQFF. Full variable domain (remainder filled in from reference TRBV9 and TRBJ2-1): DSGVTQTPKHLITATGQRVTLRCSPRSGDLSVYWYQQSLDQGLQFLIQYYNGEERAKGNILERFSAQQFPDLHSELNLSSLELGDSALYFCASSVEGTANNEQFFGPGTRLTVL.

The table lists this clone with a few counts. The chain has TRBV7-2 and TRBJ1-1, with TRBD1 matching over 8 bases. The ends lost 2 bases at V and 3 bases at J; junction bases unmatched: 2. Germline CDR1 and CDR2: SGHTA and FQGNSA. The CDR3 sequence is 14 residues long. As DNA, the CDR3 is TGTGCCAGCAGCTTATACAGGGGGGACACTGAAGCTTTCTTT. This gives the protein CASSLYRGDTEAFF.

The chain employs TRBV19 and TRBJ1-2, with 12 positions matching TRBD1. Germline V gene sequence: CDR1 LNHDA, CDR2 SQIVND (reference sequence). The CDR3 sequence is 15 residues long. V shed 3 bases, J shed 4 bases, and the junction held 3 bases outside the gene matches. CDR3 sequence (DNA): TGTGCCAGTAGTATGGGACAGGGGGCTGTCTATGGCTACACCTTC. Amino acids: CASSMGQGAVYGYTF.

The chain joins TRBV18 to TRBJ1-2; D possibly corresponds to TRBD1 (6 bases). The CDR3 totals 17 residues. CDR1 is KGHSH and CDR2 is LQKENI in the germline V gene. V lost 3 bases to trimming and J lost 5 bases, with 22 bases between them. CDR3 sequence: CASSPTLTRQAPYGYTF. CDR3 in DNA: TGTGCCAGCTCACCCACCTTGACTCGACAGGCCCCTTATGGCTACACCTTC.

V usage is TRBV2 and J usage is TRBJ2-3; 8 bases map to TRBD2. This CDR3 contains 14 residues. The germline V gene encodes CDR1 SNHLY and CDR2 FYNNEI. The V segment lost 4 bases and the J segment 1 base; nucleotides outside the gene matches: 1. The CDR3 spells CASSVGGGTDTQYF. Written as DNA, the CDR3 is TGTGCCAGCAGTGTCGGGGGGGGCACAGATACGCAGTATTTT.

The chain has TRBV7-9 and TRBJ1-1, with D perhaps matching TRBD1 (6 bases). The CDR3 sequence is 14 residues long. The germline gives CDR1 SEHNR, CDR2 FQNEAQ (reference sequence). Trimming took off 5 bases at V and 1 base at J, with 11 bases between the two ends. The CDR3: CASSQGLKNTEAFF. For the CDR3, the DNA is TGTGCCAGCAGCCAGGGGTTAAAGAACACTGAAGCTTTCTTT. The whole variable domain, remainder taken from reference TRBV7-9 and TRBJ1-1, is DTGVSQNPRHKITKRGQNVTFRCDPISEHNRLYWYRQTLGQGPEFLTYFQNEAQLEKSRLLSDRFSAERPKGSFSTLEIQRTEQGDSAMYLCASSQGLKNTEAFFGQGTRLTVV.

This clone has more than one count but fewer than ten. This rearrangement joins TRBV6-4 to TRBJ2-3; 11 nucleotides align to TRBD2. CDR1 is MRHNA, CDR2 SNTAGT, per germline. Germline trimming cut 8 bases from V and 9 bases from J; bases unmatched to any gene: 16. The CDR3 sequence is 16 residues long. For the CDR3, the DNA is TGTGCCAGCTATAGCGGGGGGGCCCCGCCCATTCGGACGCAGTATTTT. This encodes CASYSGGAPPIRTQYF.

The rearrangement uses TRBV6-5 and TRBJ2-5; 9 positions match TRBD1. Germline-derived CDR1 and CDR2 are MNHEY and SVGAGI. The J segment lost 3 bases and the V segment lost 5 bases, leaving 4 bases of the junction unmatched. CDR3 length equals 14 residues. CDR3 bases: TGTGCCAGCAGTCAAAGGACAGGGGAAGAGACCCAGTACTTC. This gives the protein CASSQRTGEETQYF.

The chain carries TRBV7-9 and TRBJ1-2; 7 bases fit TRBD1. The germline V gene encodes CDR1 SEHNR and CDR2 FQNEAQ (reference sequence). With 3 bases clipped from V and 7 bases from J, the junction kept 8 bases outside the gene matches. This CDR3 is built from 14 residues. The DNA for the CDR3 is TGTGCCAGCAGCTTTCCAGGGGGAGGTGTTGGCTACACCTTC. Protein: CASSFPGGGVGYTF.

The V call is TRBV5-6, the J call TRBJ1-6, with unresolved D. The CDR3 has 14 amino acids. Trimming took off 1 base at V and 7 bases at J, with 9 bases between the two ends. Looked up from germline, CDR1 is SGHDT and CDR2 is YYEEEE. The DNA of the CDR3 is TGTGCCAGCAGCTTGCACGGAGGAAATTCACCCCTCCACTTT. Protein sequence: CASSLHGGNSPLHF.

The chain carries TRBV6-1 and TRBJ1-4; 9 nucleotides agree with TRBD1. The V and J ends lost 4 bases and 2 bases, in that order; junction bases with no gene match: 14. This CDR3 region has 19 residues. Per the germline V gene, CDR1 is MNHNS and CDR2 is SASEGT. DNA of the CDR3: TGTGCCAGCAGTGGGTCGGGACAGGGTTTCCACCGGACTAATGAAAAACTGTTTTTT. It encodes CASSGSGQGFHRTNEKLFF.

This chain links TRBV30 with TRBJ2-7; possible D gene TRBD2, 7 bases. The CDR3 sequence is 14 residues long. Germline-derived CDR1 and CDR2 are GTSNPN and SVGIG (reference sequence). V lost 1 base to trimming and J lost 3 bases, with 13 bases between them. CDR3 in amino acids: CAWSGGGVIYEQYF. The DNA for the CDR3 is TGTGCCTGGAGTGGGGGGGGCGTAATCTACGAGCAGTACTTC.

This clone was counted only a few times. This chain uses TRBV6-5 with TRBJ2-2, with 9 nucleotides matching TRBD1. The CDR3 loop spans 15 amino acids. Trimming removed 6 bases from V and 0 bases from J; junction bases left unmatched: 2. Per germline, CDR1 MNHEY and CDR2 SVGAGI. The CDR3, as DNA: TGTGCCAGCAGAAGACAGGGGGCGAACACCGGGGAGCTGTTTTTT. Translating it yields CASRRQGANTGELFF.

DNA for the CDR3: TGCGCCAGCAGCCAAGGGGTAGCGGGGGGGCAAGAGACCCAGTACTTC. This codes for CASSQGVAGGQETQYF. The chain is built from TRBV4-1 and TRBJ2-5; 11 positions agree with TRBD2. The CDR3 extends over 16 amino acids. From germline, CDR1 is MGHRA and CDR2 YSYEKL. Trimming took 1 base from V and 2 from J; bases not matched to a gene: 3.